This T cell receptor beta chain emerged from a study of Graves' ophthalmopathy and Graves' hyperthyroidism. Study conclusions and caveats: In separating ophthalmopathy from stable hyperthyroidism, a 13-signature model achieved 85% to 90% sensitivity and around 80% specificity.

Beta-chain TCR CDR3 regions were amplified from RNA transcripts. Amplification began with first-round RT-PCR using HTBI primers, then second-round multiplex PCR was performed. TCRdb re-called the multiplex PCR reads through MiXCR, storing one row per CDR3 protein. The sample includes almost 750,000 distinct CDR3 sequences, about 44% of them seen just once. Deletions cut 7 bases from V and 3 bases from J, with 15 bases between. The germline CDR1 and CDR2 sequences are MNHNY and SVGAGI (reference sequence). The CDR3 is 14 amino acids. Of note for this clonotype: What it recognizes is unknown.

Excluded were patients with other autoimmune diseases, uncontrolled infections, pregnancy or lactation. Isolation of PBMCs was performed using 7.5 to 10 ml of fresh peripheral blood. The receptor was isolated from an adult man with Graves' ophthalmopathy. What was sequenced was peripheral blood. This chain connects TRBV6-6 to TRBJ1-2; D gene uncertain. The CDR3 loop reads CASNEVSHDYGYTF. The CDR3 coding sequence is TGTGCCAGCAACGAAGTCTCCCACGACTATGGCTACACCTTC.